This T cell receptor beta chain was observed in a study of CD8+ T cells in alopecia areata. General study findings and limits: Relative to normal scalp, lesional scalp, especially alopecia totalis/universalis, showed higher clonality.

The CDR3 is 14 amino acids. CDR1 is GTSNPN, CDR2 SVGIG, per germline (reference sequence). Trimming removed 5 bases from V and 3 bases from J, with 16 bases in between. A remark on this clone: What it recognizes is unknown.

Extraction and reverse transcription of RNA yielded cDNA as the sequencing template. Assay: immunoSEQ multiplex PCR; the TCRdb copy retains only in-frame clones and omits some. The sample shows about 210,000 clones, 50% to 75% of them seen only once. Treatment reported: oral pan-JAK inhibitor, 5-10 mg twice daily. The chain combines TRBV30 with TRBJ1-2; no clear D. This clonotype originated in a human donor with alopecia areata. Source: CD4+ T cells sorted from blood, taken at week 4, from a patient treated with tofacitinib. The CDR3 sequence: CAWSVSGLYYGYTF. CDR3 coding DNA: TGTGCCTGGTCAGTTTCGGGGTTGTACTATGGCTACACCTTC.